The 24 T cell receptor beta chains in this list originate from one sample, sequenced in a study of OX40 agonist ivuxolimab in advanced cancers. Assay used: immunoSEQ multiplex PCR; TCRdb lists only in-frame clones, some missing. The table records approximately 92,000 clones, approximately 95% of them present only once. Sample: CD4+ or CD8+ T cells sorted from blood, taken in a trial of the OX40 agonist ivuxolimab. All receptors come from an adult with an advanced solid tumor such as melanoma, head and neck, liver or kidney cancer.

This chain links TRBV28 with TRBJ2-5, with 10 bases identical to TRBD1. The CDR3 covers 16 residues. Germline V gene lookup returns CDR1 MDHEN and CDR2 SYDVKM. V shed 6 bases, J shed 4 bases, and the junction held 11 bases outside the gene matches. The CDR3: CASSRTGQGTGETQYF. CDR3 sequence (DNA): TGTGCCAGCAGCCGAACGGGACAGGGGACGGGAGAGACCCAGTACTTC.

The gene calls are TRBV7-3 and TRBJ2-2, with 11 bases matching TRBD1. This CDR3 is built from 16 residues. From germline, CDR1 is SGHTA and CDR2 FQGTGA. The V gene end was trimmed by 2 bases and the J gene end by 5 bases; junction bases not matched to a gene: 4. The CDR3 spells CASSLGQGATTGELFF. CDR3 nucleotide sequence: TGTGCCAGCAGCTTAGGACAGGGGGCGACTACCGGGGAGCTGTTTTTT.

In its sample, this clone was seen once. V is TRBV9 and J is TRBJ2-1, with no clear D. Between the trimmed V and J ends, which lost 4 bases and 8 bases, there was a span of 16 bases. The CDR3 has 14 amino acids. Germline CDR1 is SGDLS and CDR2 is YYNGEE. CDR3 sequence: CASSPIGPLDEQFF. In nucleotides, the CDR3 is TGTGCCAGCAGCCCCATCGGTCCCCTAGATGAGCAGTTCTTC.

V and J are TRBV7-9 and TRBJ2-7; no firm D call. V lost 1 base and J lost 3, with 7 bases in between. CDR3 length: 13 residues. The germline V gene has CDR1 SEHNR and CDR2 FQNEAQ (reference sequence). CDR3 loop: CASSLEFSYEQYF. The CDR3, as DNA: TGTGCCAGCAGCTTAGAGTTTAGCTACGAGCAGTACTTC.

The rearrangement uses TRBV29-1 and TRBJ2-1; either TRBD1 or TRBD2 may supply D (6 bases each). The CDR3 sequence is 14 residues long. CDR1 and CDR2 (germline): SQVTM, ANQGSEA. The V gene lost 7 bases and the J gene lost 8 bases, with 21 bases spanning the gap. CDR3 coding DNA: TGCAGCGGGGACGAGGGGGGCCCTCTCGATGAGCAGTTCTTC. Its protein product is CSGDEGGPLDEQFF.

V and J are TRBV6-5 and TRBJ2-2, with D uncertain. The CDR3 contains 15 residues. CDR1 MNHEY and CDR2 SVGAGI come from the germline V gene. The V end was cut by 7 bases, the J end by 0 bases, with 12 bases between. The CDR3 bases are TGTGCCAGCACCCAGGCAACTGCGAACACCGGGGAGCTGTTTTTT. Its protein product is CASTQATANTGELFF.

As regards this clone: Different DNA sequences within this sample yield the same CDR3. The chain has TRBV7-9 and TRBJ2-7, with D perhaps matching TRBD1 or TRBD2 (5 bases each). Germline CDR1 and CDR2: SEHNR and FQNEAQ (reference sequence). Trimming took 0 bases from V and 0 from J, leaving 15 bases between them. CDR3 size: 17 residues. CDR3 bases: TGTGCCAGCAGCTTAGCGCCTTGGCAGGGAGACTCCTACGAGCAGTACTTC. Encoded protein: CASSLAPWQGDSYEQYF.

This clone is labeled as medium-sized. V and J are TRBV5-1 and TRBJ1-2; a weak D match, TRBD1 (6 bases). The CDR3 contains 17 residues. Per the germline V gene, CDR1 is SGHRS and CDR2 is YFSETQ. V gave up 5 bases and J gave up 2 bases, with 22 bases separating them. The CDR3 coding sequence is TGCGCCAGCAGGAAACCAGATAACAGGGATGAGAACTATGGCTACACCTTC. Residues: CASRKPDNRDENYGYTF.

This sequence joins TRBV5-6 and TRBJ2-5, with 14 bases fitting TRBD2. The germline V gene encodes CDR1 SGHDT and CDR2 YYEEEE. This CDR3 comprises 16 residues. Unmatched junction bases numbered 3, after V lost 3 bases and J lost 2 bases. CDR3 nucleotides: TGTGCCAGCAGCTCGGGACTAGCGGGGGTACAAGAGACCCAGTACTTC. It encodes CASSSGLAGVQETQYF.

The CDR3 loop reads CASSEAPGGIYEQYF. The CDR3 nucleotides are TGTGCCAGCAGTGAAGCGCCTGGGGGGATCTACGAGCAGTACTTC. V gene TRBV2 combines with J gene TRBJ2-7; tentative D call: TRBD2 (6 bases). The V end lost 0 bases, the J end lost 3 bases, and 12 bases lay between the germline ends. CDR1 is SNHLY, CDR2 FYNNEI, per germline. The CDR3 is made up of 15 amino acids.

The V call is TRBV29-1, the J call TRBJ1-1; D gene unclear. The CDR3 totals 14 residues. Germline loops: CDR1 SQVTM, CDR2 ANQGSEA. Trimming left V 5 bases short and J 1 base short, with 14 bases between. The CDR3 nucleotides read TGCAGCGTTCCGGAAGTAGTTGGGAACACTGAAGCTTTCTTT. It yields the protein CSVPEVVGNTEAFF.

V and J are TRBV28 and TRBJ2-7, with no clear D. Trimming stripped 3 bases from V and 3 bases from J, with 6 bases between. Per the germline V gene, CDR1 is MDHEN and CDR2 is SYDVKM. The CDR3 totals 12 residues. The CDR3 DNA follows: TGTGCCAGCAGTTTTGAAGACTACGAGCAGTACTTC. It translates to CASSFEDYEQYF. The full variable domain, rest sourced from reference TRBV28 and TRBJ2-7, is DVKVTQSSRYLVKRTGEKVFLECVQDMDHENMFWYRQDPGLGLRLIYFSYDVKMKEKGDIPEGYSVSREKKERFSLILESASTNQTSMYLCASSFEDYEQYFGPGTRLTVT.

This clone appeared once. This chain uses TRBV14 with TRBJ2-3, with D possibly TRBD2 on 5 matching bases. CDR3 length: 16 residues. Germline CDR1 reads SGHDN; CDR2 reads FVKESK. V was shortened by 0 bases and J by 3 bases, with 13 bases between the two germline ends. The CDR3 protein is CASSQDWRVFTDTQYF. Written as DNA, the CDR3 is TGTGCCAGCAGCCAAGACTGGCGGGTGTTTACAGATACGCAGTATTTT.

The rearrangement joins TRBV6-5 to TRBJ2-1; D perhaps matches TRBD2 (5 bases). Germline assignment: CDR1 MNHEY and CDR2 SVGAGI. V lost 0 bases and J 5 bases, leaving 8 bases between the germline ends. This CDR3 has 14 residues. CDR3 coding DNA: TGTGCCAGCAGTTACTCGAGGGCCGACAATGAGCAGTTCTTC. It specifies CASSYSRADNEQFF.

The chain has TRBV28 and TRBJ2-7; perhaps TRBD2 as D (6 bases). There are 15 residues in the CDR3. Germline V gene data show CDR1 as MDHEN and CDR2 as SYDVKM. Deletions cut 5 bases from V and 4 bases from J, with 18 bases between. CDR3 protein: CASSAPTGLLYEQYF. DNA for the CDR3: TGTGCCAGCAGTGCTCCAACGGGACTCCTGTACGAGCAGTACTTC.

The chain combines TRBV6-1 with TRBJ1-5; D not resolved. Germline CDR1 reads MNHNS; CDR2 reads SASEGT. V shed 6 bases and J shed 5 bases, with 8 bases lying between them. The CDR3 has 12 amino acids. The CDR3 spells CASRAADQPQHF. Written as DNA, the CDR3 is TGTGCCAGCAGAGCAGCGGATCAGCCCCAGCATTTT.

This sequence joins TRBV5-5 and TRBJ2-7; 7 bases are shared with TRBD2. The germline CDR1 and CDR2 sequences are SGHKS and YYEKEE (reference sequence). The CDR3 sequence is 13 residues long. Trimming took 5 bases from V and 3 from J; bases not matched to a gene: 5. CDR3 coding DNA: TGTGCCAGCAGTGGGGGGGTCGGCTACGAGCAGTACTTC. Amino acid sequence: CASSGGVGYEQYF.

This chain links TRBV4-2 with TRBJ2-2; 10 bases are a match to TRBD2. This CDR3 spans 19 amino acids. The V gene end was trimmed by 0 bases and the J gene end by 5 bases; junction bases not matched to a gene: 12. The germline gives CDR1 LGHNA, CDR2 YNFKEQ. The CDR3 DNA sequence: TGTGCCAGCAGCCAAGAAAGTAGGAGCGGGAGGGCCGAAACCGGGGAGCTGTTTTTT. Its translation: CASSQESRSGRAETGELFF.

The J gene is TRBJ2-1, the V gene TRBV7-9; perhaps TRBD2 as D (6 bases). V gave up 5 bases and J gave up 5 bases, with 10 bases separating them. Germline values: CDR1 SEHNR, CDR2 FQNEAQ (reference sequence). The CDR3 totals 13 residues. In DNA, the CDR3 is TGTGCCAGCAGCCCCATAGCGGACAATGAGCAGTTCTTC. It translates to CASSPIADNEQFF.

J is TRBJ2-1 and V is TRBV28, with 9 bases fitting TRBD2. Germline V gene sequence: CDR1 MDHEN, CDR2 SYDVKM. Trimming took 7 bases from V and 10 from J; bases not matched to a gene: 8. CDR3 length: 13 amino acids. CDR3 residues: CASTLAGTGEQFF. CDR3 sequence (DNA): TGTGCCAGCACCCTAGCGGGAACGGGCGAGCAGTTCTTC.

The chain combines TRBV6-6 with TRBJ1-5, with D possibly being TRBD1 (5 bases). CDR3 length equals 16 residues. Germline CDR1 is MNHNY and CDR2 is SVGAGI (reference sequence). The V and J ends lost 6 bases and 6 bases respectively, with 21 bases between them. The CDR3 reads CASSPLGGDLGQPQHF. For the CDR3, the DNA is TGTGCCAGCAGCCCCTTGGGGGGGGATTTGGGTCAGCCCCAGCATTTT.

CDR3 in amino acids: CASAWGGEPGELFF. Here the CDR3 DNA reads TGTGCCAGCGCCTGGGGAGGTGAGCCCGGGGAGCTGTTTTTT. The gene calls are TRBV13 and TRBJ2-2; tentative D call: TRBD2 (6 bases). Trimming pared 8 bases from V and 6 bases from J, leaving 16 bases between. The CDR3 is 14 amino acids. CDR1 is PRHDT and CDR2 is FYEKMQ in the germline V gene (reference sequence).

The CDR3 here is CAWSVEVSGTQYF. Written as DNA, the CDR3 is TGTGCCTGGAGTGTTGAGGTCTCTGGGACCCAGTACTTC. V usage is TRBV30 and J usage is TRBJ2-5, with D uncertain. The V and J ends lost 0 bases and 7 bases respectively, with 12 bases between them. The CDR3 consists of 13 residues. Germline loops: CDR1 GTSNPN, CDR2 SVGIG (reference sequence).

The chain carries TRBV10-3 and TRBJ1-5; D gene ambiguous. V was clipped by 4 bases and J by 3 bases, with 10 bases between them. This CDR3 comprises 14 residues. In germline, CDR1 is ENHRY, CDR2 SYGVKD. CDR3 nucleotides: TGTGCCATCAGTGGTAGCAGCGTCAATCAGCCCCAGCATTTT. Translated: CAISGSSVNQPQHF.